Shown below are 19 T cell receptor beta chains from a single sample sequenced in a study of T-cell memory formation after mild COVID-19. TCRdb reprocessed the 5' RACE reads via MiXCR and lists one record per CDR3 protein. The table records 300,000 to 350,000 distinct CDR3 sequences, roughly 13% of them present only once. The sample comprised PBMCs or a T cell subset sorted from them (not recorded which). Receptors were obtained from a man aged 18 to 29 who had mild COVID-19 (a few samples of this study predate the infection). Cell type and time point are not known.

There are many counts of this clonotype. The J gene is TRBJ1-1, the V gene TRBV7-9; the D is unclear. Trimming shortened V by 1 base and J by 1 base, and 10 bases separated the two germline ends. Germline V gene sequence: CDR1 SEHNR, CDR2 FQNEAQ (reference sequence). The CDR3 consists of 15 residues. The CDR3 nucleotides read TGTGCCAGCAGCTTAGTAGCACTTCGGAACACTGAAGCTTTCTTT. As protein: CASSLVALRNTEAFF.

In this sample, this clonotype turned up many times. The V call is TRBV7-9, the J call TRBJ2-7; TRBD1 is a possible D gene (6 bases). Germline V gene lookup returns CDR1 SEHNR and CDR2 FQNEAQ (reference sequence). Trimming pared 5 bases from V and 3 bases from J, leaving 11 bases between. This CDR3 has 13 amino acids. The CDR3 sequence: CASSPRTDYEQYF. CDR3 coding DNA: TGTGCCAGCAGCCCGCGGACAGACTACGAGCAGTACTTC.

V usage is TRBV7-9 and J usage is TRBJ2-3; D unclear. Trimming took 7 bases from V and 2 from J, leaving 19 bases between them. In germline, CDR1 is SEHNR, CDR2 FQNEAQ (reference sequence). The CDR3 loop spans 16 amino acids. The CDR3 region is CASTAPEDPVTDTQYF. CDR3 DNA: TGTGCCAGCACTGCCCCCGAGGACCCCGTCACAGATACGCAGTATTTT.

This clonotype has a handful of counts. The V and J genes are TRBV5-1 and TRBJ1-1; D is perhaps TRBD1 (6 bases). V was clipped by 4 bases and J by 0 bases, with 10 bases between them. Germline V gene sequence: CDR1 SGHRS, CDR2 YFSETQ. The CDR3 is 14 residues long. CDR3 in DNA: TGCGCCAGCAGCGACGGACAGCTGAACACTGAAGCTTTCTTT. Translation gives CASSDGQLNTEAFF. The full variable domain, completed using reference TRBV5-1 and TRBJ1-1, is KAGVTQTPRYLIKTRGQQVTLSCSPISGHRSVSWYQQTPGQGLQFLFEYFSETQRNKGNFPGRFSGRQFSNSRSEMNVSTLELGDSALYLCASSDGQLNTEAFFGQGTRLTVV.

In this sample, this clonotype turned up a few times. The V and J genes are TRBV21-1 and TRBJ2-5; TRBD1, as called in the table, went unchecked against the DNA. TRBV21-1 is tagged as a pseudogene. The CDR3 runs 16 residues. CDR3 amino acids: CASSKCTGTGEETQYF. CDR3 bases: TGTGCCAGCAGCAAATGCACAGGGACAGGGGAAGAGACCCAGTACTTC.

This clonotype was seen a handful of times. J is TRBJ2-3 and V is TRBV7-9, with D perhaps TRBD2 (6 bases). The CDR3 has 16 amino acids. Trimming shortened V by 6 bases and J by 0 bases, and 16 bases separated the two germline ends. Germline CDR1 reads SEHNR; CDR2 reads FQNEAQ (reference sequence). The CDR3 loop reads CASSHLAGSSTDTQYF. In DNA, the CDR3 is TGTGCCAGCAGTCACCTCGCGGGATCTAGCACAGATACGCAGTATTTT.

This clonotype was picked up many times. The J gene is TRBJ2-5, the V gene TRBV5-1; 10 positions agree with TRBD1. The germline CDR1 and CDR2 sequences are SGHRS and YFSETQ. The CDR3 has 15 amino acids. The V segment lost 3 bases and the J segment 3 bases; nucleotides outside the gene matches: 5. CDR3: CASSSTGTGEETQYF. The CDR3 bases are TGCGCCAGCAGCTCTACCGGGACAGGGGAAGAGACCCAGTACTTC.

This chain uses TRBV5-1 with TRBJ2-6, with D uncertain. V shed 2 bases and J shed 1 base, with 10 bases lying between them. The CDR3 has 16 residues. The germline V gene encodes CDR1 SGHRS and CDR2 YFSETQ. CDR3 amino acids: CASSFSSGSGANVLTF. CDR3 coding DNA: TGCGCCAGCAGCTTTTCCTCCGGTTCTGGGGCCAACGTCCTGACTTTC.

The rearrangement joins TRBV5-1 to TRBJ1-1; D may be TRBD1 (5 bases). Germline CDR1 reads SGHRS; CDR2 reads YFSETQ. The ends were cut back, 3 bases at V and 4 bases at J, with 10 bases in the middle. This CDR3 is 13 amino acids long. CDR3 in amino acids: CASSSRGVTEAFF. CDR3 coding DNA: TGCGCCAGCAGCTCCCGGGGGGTCACTGAAGCTTTCTTT.

Only a few counts were recorded for this clonotype. The chain recombines TRBV5-1 with TRBJ2-3, with D perhaps assigned TRBD1 or TRBD2 (5 bases each). This CDR3 has 20 amino acids. The V and J ends lost 0 bases and 6 bases respectively, with 29 bases between them. Germline-derived CDR1 and CDR2 are SGHRS and YFSETQ. CDR3 region: CASSLDAWSLRDGEEDTQYF. The CDR3 region has the DNA TGCGCCAGCAGCTTGGATGCTTGGTCTCTCCGGGACGGGGAAGAGGATACGCAGTATTTT.

This clonotype was picked up a small number of times. This sequence joins TRBV10-3 and TRBJ2-3, with a weak D call TRBD1 (6 bases). V was clipped by 2 bases and J by 6 bases, with 12 bases between them. Germline CDR1 reads ENHRY; CDR2 reads SYGVKD. The CDR3 covers 14 residues. The CDR3 sequence: CAISEPDQGDTQYF. CDR3 DNA: TGTGCCATCAGTGAGCCTGACCAGGGGGATACGCAGTATTTT.

This clonotype is a singleton in its sample. The chain carries TRBV5-1 and TRBJ1-1; no clear D. This CDR3 is 13 amino acids long. V lost 3 bases and J 8 bases, leaving 14 bases between the germline ends. The germline gives CDR1 SGHRS, CDR2 YFSETQ. CDR3 protein: CASSSGFQREAFF. The CDR3, as DNA: TGCGCCAGCAGCTCTGGGTTCCAGCGGGAAGCTTTCTTT.

In its sample, this clonotype was seen a few times. The CDR3 DNA reads as TGTGCCAGCAGCTTAGCGGTTTGGGGTTCCGGCGCAGAGACCCAGTACTTC. It is translated as CASSLAVWGSGAETQYF. The chain recombines TRBV7-9 with TRBJ2-5; D is uncertain. Germline V lookup: CDR1 SEHNR, CDR2 FQNEAQ (reference sequence). V lost 0 bases to trimming and J lost 4 bases, with 18 bases between them. This CDR3 spans 17 amino acids.

This clonotype was detected a few times. The CDR3 reads CASSLAATPQETQYF. In nucleotides, the CDR3 is TGCGCCAGCAGCTTGGCAGCGACTCCTCAAGAGACCCAGTACTTC. The V and J genes are TRBV5-1 and TRBJ2-5; D is undetermined. The V gene's germline CDR1 is SGHRS and CDR2 YFSETQ. Trimming pared 0 bases from V and 2 bases from J, leaving 11 bases between. This CDR3 spans 15 amino acids.

In its sample, this clonotype was seen many times. The junction does not match germline at one end; this may be a read error. The gene calls are TRBV4-2 and TRBJ2-5, with D maybe TRBD1 (7 bases). Per the germline V gene, CDR1 is LGHNA and CDR2 is YNFKEQ. The CDR3 covers 14 residues. The CDR3 nucleotides are TGCGCCAGCAGCCGCGGGACAGTCCAAGAGACCCAGTACTTC. Its translation: CASSRGTVQETQYF.

This clonotype was picked up a small number of times. This chain's CDR3 is CASSLEVGYEQYF. The CDR3 region has the DNA TGTGCCAGCAGCTTAGAAGTTGGGTACGAGCAGTACTTC. V is TRBV7-7 and J is TRBJ2-7; D gene uncertain. The CDR3 is made up of 13 amino acids. Between the trimmed V and J ends, which lost 1 base and 4 bases, there was a span of 8 bases. Per the germline V gene, CDR1 is SSHAT and CDR2 is FNYEAQ (reference sequence).

This rearrangement joins TRBV29-1 to TRBJ2-1, with a tentative D call TRBD2 (5 bases). The CDR3 loop spans 13 amino acids. Germline CDR1 and CDR2: SQVTM and ANQGSEA. V was shortened by 5 bases and J by 0 bases, with 8 bases between the two germline ends. The CDR3 here is CSVREGSYNEQFF. The CDR3 DNA is TGCAGCGTTCGAGAGGGCTCCTACAATGAGCAGTTCTTC.

This clonotype was observed a few times. This chain joins TRBV5-1 and TRBJ2-7; D not certain. CDR1 and CDR2 (germline): SGHRS, YFSETQ. This CDR3 contains 13 residues. V was trimmed by 4 bases and J by 2 bases, leaving 10 bases between them. CDR3 sequence (DNA): TGCGCCAGCAGCAGTCGTTGGCCCTACGAGCAGTACGTC. This sequence encodes CASSSRWPYEQYV.

The V gene is TRBV9, the J gene TRBJ2-7; D is perhaps TRBD1 (5 bases). The germline V gene encodes CDR1 SGDLS and CDR2 YYNGEE. CDR3 length: 14 residues. V was clipped by 4 bases and J by 1 base, with 12 bases between them. The CDR3 spells CASSPLGESYEQYF. The CDR3 DNA sequence: TGTGCCAGCAGCCCCCTAGGGGAATCCTACGAGCAGTACTTC.